This T cell receptor (beta chain) was recorded in a study of blood T cells in healthy people across ages. Isolated PBMCs totaled at least 6.5 million in each sample. Remarks on this clonotype: Its antigen is unidentified.

Using a J-beta primer mix together with a sample-barcoded 5' primer, a second PCR was run for about 7 to 12 cycles. TCRdb passed the 5' RACE reads through MiXCR, listing each CDR3 protein once. The table records 580,000 or so distinct CDR3 sequences, about 45% of them present only once. Notes on the study in general: The recorded TCR beta diversity per million T cells decreased in a roughly linear manner with age. Naive and antigen-experienced cells were not separated, limiting conclusive comparison.

The CDR3 spans 15 residues. V gave up 2 bases and J gave up 0 bases, with 11 bases separating them. In germline, CDR1 is MNHEY, CDR2 SVGEGT. The sequence was collected from a man of 80 years or more in good health. Sequencing input: blood. The V and J genes are TRBV6-2 or TRBV6-3 and TRBJ2-7; D possibly corresponds to TRBD2 (5 bases). CDR3 in amino acids: CASSYHLDFSYEQYF. In DNA, the CDR3 is TGTGCCAGCAGTTACCACCTGGACTTCTCCTACGAGCAGTACTTC.